This T cell receptor beta chain emerged from a study of PD-1 blockade in classical Hodgkin lymphoma. Repertoires were generated with immunoSEQ multiplex PCR, while TCRdb's copy carries only in-frame clones and drops some. The sample has 25,000 to 35,000 clones, approximately 87% seen once. Each of the patients experienced relapse following autologous stem cell transplantation, and their brentuximab vedotin exposure differed. The length of the CDR3 is 12 residues. V lost 2 bases to trimming and J lost 2 bases, with 4 bases between them. CDR1 is SQVTM, CDR2 ANQGSEA, per germline. J is TRBJ2-1 and V is TRBV29-1; D gene uncertain. Sequencing used peripheral blood mononuclear cells (PBMCs), obtained before the second cycle of nivolumab. The source is a human donor with classical Hodgkin lymphoma. Here the CDR3 DNA reads TGCAGCGTTGAAAGAACCTACAATGAGCAGTTCTTC. It codes for CSVERTYNEQFF.